This paragraph covers one TCR beta chain sequence. Its antigen is undetermined. Distinct nucleotide sequences in the sample also encode this CDR3. The data belong to a study of beta chain features in type 1 diabetes. Study background: The study examined roughly 110,000,000 sorted cells across all samples. Study-level points and caveats: Shortening that was moderate but significant affected the TCRB CDR3s of Type 1 diabetes patients in all four CD4+ subsets.

Sorting with CD45RO/CCR7/CD25/CD127/CD95/CD27 yielded naive, central memory, regulatory and stem-like memory CD4+ cells. The ends were cut back, 1 base at V and 2 bases at J, with 9 bases in the middle. Germline lookup yields CDR1 LGHNA and CDR2 YNFKEQ. This CDR3 comprises 14 residues. The investigators reverse transcribed all of the isolated RNA, so they sequenced expressed TCRB transcripts. Naive, central memory and regulatory T cell samples averaged about 3.4 million reads. This table comes from immunoSEQ multiplex PCR, and its TCRdb copy is limited to in-frame clones, with some not included. The repertoire holds under 400,000 clones, with roughly 12% as singletons.

The V and J genes are TRBV4-2 and TRBJ2-7; D is possibly TRBD1 (6 bases). The specimen was naive CD4+ T cells from blood. The clonotype was recovered from a man younger than 35 in good health. The DNA for the CDR3 is TGTGCCAGCAGCCAAGGAACAGGGACCTACGAGCAGTACTTC. Encoded protein: CASSQGTGTYEQYF.